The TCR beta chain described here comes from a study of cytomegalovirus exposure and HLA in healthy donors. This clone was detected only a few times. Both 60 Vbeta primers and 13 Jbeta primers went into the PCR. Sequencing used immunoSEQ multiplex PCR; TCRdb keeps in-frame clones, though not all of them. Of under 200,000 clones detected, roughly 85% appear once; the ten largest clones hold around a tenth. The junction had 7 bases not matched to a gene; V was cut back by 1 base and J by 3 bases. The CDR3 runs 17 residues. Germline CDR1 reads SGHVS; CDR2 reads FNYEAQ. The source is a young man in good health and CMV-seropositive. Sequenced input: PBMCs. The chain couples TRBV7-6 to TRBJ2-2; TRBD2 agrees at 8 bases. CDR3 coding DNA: TGTGCCAGCAGCTTAGGAGGCGGGGGGATAGACACCGGGGAGCTGTTTTTT. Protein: CASSLGGGGIDTGELFF.